This T cell receptor beta chain was captured by sequencing in a study of tumor-infiltrating lymphocytes in primary liver carcinoma. Study overall: There were tumors of stage T1-T3 N0M0, each 4.2 to 10 cm across. Whole-study findings and limits: Lower overlap was observed for tumor-adjacent and tumor-blood pairs relative to tumor region pairs. Blood's top-250-clone fraction was significantly lower than that of tumors (p = 0.039).

This CDR3 is 15 amino acids long. Germline lookup yields CDR1 MNHEY and CDR2 SVGEGT. TCR beta cDNA was made from approximately 540 ng total RNA with a constant-region primer. Three nested multiplex PCR rounds of slightly modified ARM-PCR generated TCR beta libraries. Primers for the first two PCR rounds were TRBV1-TRBV30 forward primers and a C-beta reverse primer (around 10 cycles per round). TCRdb passed the multiplex PCR reads through MiXCR, listing each CDR3 protein once. The sample carries fewer than 400,000 distinct CDR3 sequences, more than 55% recorded once. Of note for this clonotype: What it binds is unknown. With a much larger clone just one base away, this may be a read error.

The researchers obtained blood RNA from unsorted whole blood and also extracted germline DNA. Preoperatively, peripheral blood was drawn, roughly 4.2 milliliters in total. This TCR was recovered from a woman aged 25 to 39 with primary liver carcinoma and hepatitis B virus infection. The sample consisted of peripheral blood. The chain combines TRBV6-2 or TRBV6-3 with TRBJ1-5, with 9 bases lining up with TRBD1. The CDR3 region has the DNA TGTACCAGCAGTCTTGGACAGGGGTCTAAACAGCCCCAGCATTTT. Amino acid sequence: CTSSLGQGSKQPQHF.